This is a list of T cell receptor beta chains from one sample in a study of blood T cell repertoires in COVID-19. Data came from immunoSEQ multiplex PCR; TCRdb stores just in-frame clones and leaves some out. This sample carries fewer than 400,000 clones, around nine tenths of them seen once, and the ten largest clones take less than 6.5%. Sequenced sample: PBMCs or T cells enriched from blood (not recorded which). The source of these receptors is a man aged 25 to 45 who had recovered from COVID-19. Both conserved end residues are part of each CDR3. Clone size, where shown, is once, few, many, or a class for clones that have expanded.

abundance | j_gene | v_gene | CDR3aa
- | TRBJ2-7 | TRBV4-1 | CASATTEGVPSYEQYF
- | TRBJ1-6 | TRBV9 | CASSAGASDNSPLHF
- | TRBJ2-7 | TRBV11-1 | CASSQDRVAEQYF
- | TRBJ2-7 | TRBV5-1 | CASSPLGGGGTYEQYF
- | TRBJ2-7 | TRBV7-9 | CASSFRDSGSDEQYF
- | TRBJ1-1 | TRBV7-2 | CASSRLAVEAFF
- | TRBJ1-2 | TRBV28 | CATPGTGEYGYTF
- | TRBJ2-5 | TRBV29-1 | CSVIQIGTQYF
once | TRBJ2-3 | TRBV5-6 | CASSSPQSTDTQYF
- | TRBJ1-3 | TRBV5-1 | CASSLADTSSGNTIYF
few | TRBJ2-7 | TRBV5-6 | CASSSGPSYEQYF
- | TRBJ2-7 | TRBV7-9 | CASSSQGSAIWQYF
- | TRBJ2-1 | TRBV28 | CASKGQGKDNEQFF
- | TRBJ2-3 | TRBV5-6 | CASSSTRTSGGTDTQYF
- | TRBJ2-7 | TRBV13 | CASSRTGDYEQYF
- | TRBJ1-5 | TRBV10-3 | CAISESPVDSNQPQHF
- | TRBJ2-7 | TRBV4-2 | CASSQVLSYEQYF
- | TRBJ2-1 | TRBV5-1 | CASSLGRDTSIF
- | TRBJ1-2 | TRBV10-3 | CAISDAQGRHGYTF
once | TRBJ1-3 | TRBV28 | CASSSRDKGSGNTIYF
- | TRBJ2-3 | TRBV29-1 | CSARQGRRSDTQYF
- | TRBJ2-7 | TRBV28 | CASSQTSGSYEQYF
once | TRBJ2-7 | TRBV7-9 | CASSLSGYEQYF
- | TRBJ2-1 | TRBV27 | CASSFLGGSYNEQFF
- | TRBJ2-3 | TRBV6-5 | CASRRTGTGTDTQYF
- | TRBJ1-5 | TRBV6-8 | CASSYTDQPQHF
- | TRBJ2-7 | TRBV7-8 | CASSFAQGAYEQYF
- | TRBJ2-2 | TRBV24-1 | CATSDLQGANTGELFF
- | TRBJ2-1 | TRBV7-9 | CASSSGTVYSYNEQFF
- | TRBJ1-3 | TRBV24-1 | CATSDPQGPGNTIYF
- | TRBJ2-1 | TRBV18 | CASSPRGGAENEQFF
- | TRBJ2-7 | TRBV2 | CASSERGSLVYEQYF